This T cell receptor (beta chain) was sequenced for a study of lymphopenia after photon versus proton radiotherapy (dated by TCRdb to 2018 to 2020). Looking at the study overall: The study compared the immunological effects of photon versus proton radiation therapy in patients with gastrointestinal tumors who developed high-grade lymphopenia. A cohort of around 21 patients with gastrointestinal tumors who received either photon or proton therapy and subsequently developed lymphopenia was included. The study aimed to characterize how the two radiation modalities differ in their impact on the immune system.

Results the study describes overall, beyond this receptor: After the lymphocyte count nadir, photon-treated repertoires showed oligoclonal expansion, especially of CD8+ Temra cells, which drove the drop in diversity. The survival association was assessed only in patients who died, and the authors presented better survival with proton therapy as a possibility rather than a demonstrated result. Across the cohort, an inverse correlation was found between a larger post-nadir drop in TCR diversity and overall survival time among patients who died. Relative stability during treatment was observed in proton-treated patients, whereas loss of naive T cells and TCR diversity and gain of effector/memory populations were observed in photon-treated patients.

This clone occurred a few times. The clone's antigen remains unknown. No clone much larger than this one lies a single base away; base qualities are absent. Including cysteine and phenylalanine, the CDR3 has 15 amino acids. The read is trimmed to its CDR3 DNA, 45 bases read in frame from base 1. CDR1 is given as SEHNR and CDR2 as FQNEAQ, both from the germline V gene (reference sequence). V is pruned by 6 bases and J by 3 bases, leaving 4 bases of the junction without a gene match. The library was generated by the immunoSEQ multiplex PCR assay. T cell repertoires were profiled with deep sequencing of rearranged TCR beta loci together with multiparametric flow cytometry. This immuneACCESS table, as held by TCRdb, lists in-frame sequences with V and J called but not all clones. Of the missing ones, under half trace to an unresolved V gene in checked studies; the others have no known cause. The sample data list 53,000 or so clones, and around 83% of these were observed just once. The ten largest clones capture approximately 31% of the sample.

This sequence uses TRBV7-9 and TRBJ2-2, with 10 bases matching TRBD1. The sequence was obtained from a man between 50 and 59 years old with gastric cancer. Sequenced material: peripheral blood, taken from a patient treated with photon-based radiotherapy. This receptor has the CDR3 CASRMTGGDTGELFF. The DNA sequence follows: TGTGCCAGCAGAATGACAGGGGGCGACACCGGGGAGCTGTTTTTT.